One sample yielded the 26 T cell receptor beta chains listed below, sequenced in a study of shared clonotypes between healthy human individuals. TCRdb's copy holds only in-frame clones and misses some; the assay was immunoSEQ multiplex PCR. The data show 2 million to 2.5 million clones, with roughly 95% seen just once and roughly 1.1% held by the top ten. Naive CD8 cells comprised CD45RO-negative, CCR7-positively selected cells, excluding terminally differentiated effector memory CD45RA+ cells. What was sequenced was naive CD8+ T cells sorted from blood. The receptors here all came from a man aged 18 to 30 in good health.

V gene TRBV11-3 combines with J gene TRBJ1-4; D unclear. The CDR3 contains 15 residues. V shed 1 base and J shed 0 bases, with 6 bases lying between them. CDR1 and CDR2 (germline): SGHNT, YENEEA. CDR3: CASSLGNPTNEKLFF. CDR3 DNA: TGTGCCAGCAGCTTAGGAAACCCAACTAATGAAAAACTGTTTTTT.

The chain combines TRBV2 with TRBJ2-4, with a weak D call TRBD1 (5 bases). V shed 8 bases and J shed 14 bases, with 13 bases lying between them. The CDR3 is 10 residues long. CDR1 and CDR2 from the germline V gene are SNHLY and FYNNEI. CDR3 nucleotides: TGTGCCAGCTCCAGGGATTCGGAGTACTTC. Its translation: CASSRDSEYF.

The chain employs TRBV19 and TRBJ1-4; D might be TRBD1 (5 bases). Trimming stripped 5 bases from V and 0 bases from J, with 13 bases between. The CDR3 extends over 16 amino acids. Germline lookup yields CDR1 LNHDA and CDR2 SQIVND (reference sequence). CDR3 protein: CASSRGTVATNEKLFF. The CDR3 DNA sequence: TGTGCCAGTAGTCGGGGGACCGTTGCAACTAATGAAAAACTGTTTTTT.

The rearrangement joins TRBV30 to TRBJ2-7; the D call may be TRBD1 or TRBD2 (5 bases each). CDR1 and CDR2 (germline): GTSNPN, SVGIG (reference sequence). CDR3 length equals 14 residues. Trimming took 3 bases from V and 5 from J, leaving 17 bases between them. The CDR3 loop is CAWRGVRPGNEQYF. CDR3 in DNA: TGTGCCTGGAGAGGGGTGAGGCCCGGGAACGAGCAGTACTTC.

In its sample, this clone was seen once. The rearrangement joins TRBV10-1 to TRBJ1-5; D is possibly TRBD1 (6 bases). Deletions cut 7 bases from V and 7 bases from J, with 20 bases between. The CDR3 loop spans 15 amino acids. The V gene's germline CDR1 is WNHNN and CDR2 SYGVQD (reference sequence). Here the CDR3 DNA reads TGCGCCAGCACCGAGAGCTACAGGGTGATGCAGCCCCAGCATTTT. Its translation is CASTESYRVMQPQHF.

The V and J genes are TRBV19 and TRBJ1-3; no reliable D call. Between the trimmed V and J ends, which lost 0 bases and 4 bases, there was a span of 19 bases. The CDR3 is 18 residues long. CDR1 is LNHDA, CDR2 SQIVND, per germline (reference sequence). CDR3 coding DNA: TGTGCCAGTAGTATAGATGGCGAGGTCCCCGCTTTGGGAAACACCATATATTTT. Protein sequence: CASSIDGEVPALGNTIYF.

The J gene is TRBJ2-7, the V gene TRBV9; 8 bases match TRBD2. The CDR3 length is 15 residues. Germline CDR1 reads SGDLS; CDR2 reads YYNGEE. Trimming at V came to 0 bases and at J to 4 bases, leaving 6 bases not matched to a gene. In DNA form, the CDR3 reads TGTGCCAGCAGCGTAGATTGGACTAGCCTTTACGAGCAGTACTTC. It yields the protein CASSVDWTSLYEQYF.

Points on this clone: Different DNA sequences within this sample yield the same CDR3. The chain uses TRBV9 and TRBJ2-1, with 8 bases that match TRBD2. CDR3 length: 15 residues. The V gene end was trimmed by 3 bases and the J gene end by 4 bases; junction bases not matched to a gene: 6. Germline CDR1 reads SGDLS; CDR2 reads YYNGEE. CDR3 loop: CASSAGTSGYNEQFF. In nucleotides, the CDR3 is TGTGCCAGCAGCGCCGGGACTAGTGGATACAATGAGCAGTTCTTC.

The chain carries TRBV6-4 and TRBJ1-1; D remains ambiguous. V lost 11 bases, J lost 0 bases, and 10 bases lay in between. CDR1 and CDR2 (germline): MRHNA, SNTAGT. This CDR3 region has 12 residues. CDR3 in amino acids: CAWWRLNTEAFF. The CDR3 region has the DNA TGTGCCTGGTGGCGGCTGAACACTGAAGCTTTCTTT.

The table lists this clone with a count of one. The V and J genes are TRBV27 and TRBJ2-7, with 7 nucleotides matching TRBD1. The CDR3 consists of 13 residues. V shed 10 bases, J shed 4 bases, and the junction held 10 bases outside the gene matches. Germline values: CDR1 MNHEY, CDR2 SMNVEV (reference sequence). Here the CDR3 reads CATKFGTDYEQYF. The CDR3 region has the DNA TGTGCCACAAAGTTCGGGACAGATTACGAGCAGTACTTC.

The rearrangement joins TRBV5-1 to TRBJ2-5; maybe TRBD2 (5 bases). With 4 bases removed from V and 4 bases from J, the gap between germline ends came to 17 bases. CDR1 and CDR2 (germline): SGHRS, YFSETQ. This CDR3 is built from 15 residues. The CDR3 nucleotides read TGCGCCAGCAGCCCGAGGGAAGGGAAGGCAGAGACCCAGTACTTC. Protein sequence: CASSPREGKAETQYF.

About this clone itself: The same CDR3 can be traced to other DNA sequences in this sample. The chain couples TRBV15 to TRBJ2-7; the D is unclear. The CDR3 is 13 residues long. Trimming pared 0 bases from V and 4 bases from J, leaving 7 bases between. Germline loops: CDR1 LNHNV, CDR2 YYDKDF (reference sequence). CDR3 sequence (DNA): TGTGCCACCAGCAGAGATTCTGGGTACGAGCAGTACTTC. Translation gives CATSRDSGYEQYF.

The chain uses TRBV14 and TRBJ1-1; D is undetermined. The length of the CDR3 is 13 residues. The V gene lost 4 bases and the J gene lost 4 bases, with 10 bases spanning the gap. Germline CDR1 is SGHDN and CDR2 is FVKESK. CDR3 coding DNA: TGTGCCAGCAGCCCCGGCGGAGGCACTGAAGCTTTCTTT. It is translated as CASSPGGGTEAFF.

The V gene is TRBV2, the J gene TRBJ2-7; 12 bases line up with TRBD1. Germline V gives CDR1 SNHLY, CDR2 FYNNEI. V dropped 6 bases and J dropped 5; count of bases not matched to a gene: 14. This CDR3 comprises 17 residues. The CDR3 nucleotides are TGTGCCAGCAGAGGAGGTCCGGAGGGACAGGGGGCCAACGAGCAGTACTTC. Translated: CASRGGPEGQGANEQYF.

DNA of the CDR3: TGCGCCAGCAGCCAAGAGACAGCCTATCAGCCCCAGCATTTT. This translates into CASSQETAYQPQHF. J is TRBJ1-5 and V is TRBV4-1; D possibly corresponds to TRBD1 (5 bases). Germline CDR1 and CDR2: MGHRA and YSYEKL. The germline V and J ends were trimmed by 0 bases and 5 bases, with 8 bases remaining between them. The CDR3 loop spans 14 amino acids.

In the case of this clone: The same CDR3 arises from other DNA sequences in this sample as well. CDR3 nucleotide sequence: TGCGCCAGCAGCCAAGTGAGTAGCGGGGGCTACGAGCAGTACTTC. Protein product: CASSQVSSGGYEQYF. The chain uses TRBV4-1 and TRBJ2-7; 9 nucleotides align to TRBD2. This CDR3 contains 15 residues. Germline CDR1 is MGHRA and CDR2 is YSYEKL. The ends lost 1 base at V and 3 bases at J; junction bases unmatched: 4.

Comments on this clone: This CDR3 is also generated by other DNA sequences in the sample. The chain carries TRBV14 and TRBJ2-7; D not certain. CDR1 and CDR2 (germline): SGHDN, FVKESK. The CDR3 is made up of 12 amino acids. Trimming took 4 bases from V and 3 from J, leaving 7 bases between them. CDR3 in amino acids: CASSPGGYEQYF. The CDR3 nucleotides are TGTGCCAGCAGCCCCGGCGGCTACGAGCAGTACTTC.

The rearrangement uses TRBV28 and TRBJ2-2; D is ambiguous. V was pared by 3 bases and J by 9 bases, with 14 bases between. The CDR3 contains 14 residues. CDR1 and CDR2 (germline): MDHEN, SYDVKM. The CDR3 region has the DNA TGTGCCAGCAGTTTGAGATTGGTGGACCGGGAGCTGTTTTTT. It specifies CASSLRLVDRELFF. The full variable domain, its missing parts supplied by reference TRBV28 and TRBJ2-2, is DVKVTQSSRYLVKRTGEKVFLECVQDMDHENMFWYRQDPGLGLRLIYFSYDVKMKEKGDIPEGYSVSREKKERFSLILESASTNQTSMYLCASSLRLVDRELFFGEGSRLTVL.

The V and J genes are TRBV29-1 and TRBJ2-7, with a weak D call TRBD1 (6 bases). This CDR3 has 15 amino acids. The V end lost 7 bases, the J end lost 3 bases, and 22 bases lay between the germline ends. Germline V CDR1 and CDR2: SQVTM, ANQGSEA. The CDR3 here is CSAGHTGNGVYEQYF. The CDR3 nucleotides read TGCAGCGCCGGTCATACAGGGAATGGAGTCTACGAGCAGTACTTC.

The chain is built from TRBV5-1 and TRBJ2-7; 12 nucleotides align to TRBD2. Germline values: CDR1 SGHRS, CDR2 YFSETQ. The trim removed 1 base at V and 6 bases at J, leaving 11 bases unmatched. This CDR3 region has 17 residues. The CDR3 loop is CASSLTSGGPLSVEQYF. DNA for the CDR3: TGCGCCAGCAGCTTGACTAGCGGGGGGCCACTTTCCGTCGAGCAGTACTTC.

The CDR3 coding sequence is TGTGCCAGCAGCCTGCGCGGGGGAGAAGAGACCCAGTACTTC. Encoded protein: CASSLRGGEETQYF. This chain joins TRBV9 and TRBJ2-5, with 7 bases aligning to TRBD2. The germline gives CDR1 SGDLS, CDR2 YYNGEE. There are 14 residues in the CDR3. V dropped 4 bases and J dropped 3; count of bases not matched to a gene: 6.

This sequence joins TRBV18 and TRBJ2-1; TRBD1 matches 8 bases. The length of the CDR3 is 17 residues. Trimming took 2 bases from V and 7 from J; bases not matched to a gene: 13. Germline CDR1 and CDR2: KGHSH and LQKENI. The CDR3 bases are TGTGCCAGCTCACCAAGTCTAATGACAGGGGCACTGAATGAGCAGTTCTTC. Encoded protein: CASSPSLMTGALNEQFF. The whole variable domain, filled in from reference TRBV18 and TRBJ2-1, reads NAGVMQNPRHLVRRRGQEARLRCSPMKGHSHVYWYRQLPEEGLKFMVYLQKENIIDESGMPKERFSAEFPKEGPSILRIQQVVRGDSAAYFCASSPSLMTGALNEQFFGPGTRLTVL.

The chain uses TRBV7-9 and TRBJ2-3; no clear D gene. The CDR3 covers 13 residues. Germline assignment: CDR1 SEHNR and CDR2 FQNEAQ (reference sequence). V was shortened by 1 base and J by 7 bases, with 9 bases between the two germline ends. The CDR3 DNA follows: TGTGCCAGCAGCTTAGAGGGTTTCAATACGCAGTATTTT. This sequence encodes CASSLEGFNTQYF.

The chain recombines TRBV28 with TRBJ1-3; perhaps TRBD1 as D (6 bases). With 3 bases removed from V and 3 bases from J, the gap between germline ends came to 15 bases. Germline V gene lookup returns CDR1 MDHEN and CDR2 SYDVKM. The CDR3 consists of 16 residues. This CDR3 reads CASSFSPTGGGNTIYF. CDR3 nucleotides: TGTGCCAGCAGTTTCTCCCCGACAGGTGGTGGAAACACCATATATTTT.

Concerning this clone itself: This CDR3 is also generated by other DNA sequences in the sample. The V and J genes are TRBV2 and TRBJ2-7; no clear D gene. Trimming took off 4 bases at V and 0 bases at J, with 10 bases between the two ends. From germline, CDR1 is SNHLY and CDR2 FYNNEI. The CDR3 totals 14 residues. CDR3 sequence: CASSGTVSSYEQYF. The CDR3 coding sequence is TGTGCCAGCAGTGGAACAGTGAGCTCCTACGAGCAGTACTTC.

The CDR3 reads CASTLEGASTDTQYF. The CDR3 bases are TGTGCCAGCACCTTGGAAGGAGCTAGCACAGATACGCAGTATTTT. The J gene is TRBJ2-3, the V gene TRBV28; D is unclear. V was trimmed by 7 bases and J by 0 bases, leaving 14 bases between them. Per germline, CDR1 MDHEN and CDR2 SYDVKM. The CDR3 totals 15 residues.